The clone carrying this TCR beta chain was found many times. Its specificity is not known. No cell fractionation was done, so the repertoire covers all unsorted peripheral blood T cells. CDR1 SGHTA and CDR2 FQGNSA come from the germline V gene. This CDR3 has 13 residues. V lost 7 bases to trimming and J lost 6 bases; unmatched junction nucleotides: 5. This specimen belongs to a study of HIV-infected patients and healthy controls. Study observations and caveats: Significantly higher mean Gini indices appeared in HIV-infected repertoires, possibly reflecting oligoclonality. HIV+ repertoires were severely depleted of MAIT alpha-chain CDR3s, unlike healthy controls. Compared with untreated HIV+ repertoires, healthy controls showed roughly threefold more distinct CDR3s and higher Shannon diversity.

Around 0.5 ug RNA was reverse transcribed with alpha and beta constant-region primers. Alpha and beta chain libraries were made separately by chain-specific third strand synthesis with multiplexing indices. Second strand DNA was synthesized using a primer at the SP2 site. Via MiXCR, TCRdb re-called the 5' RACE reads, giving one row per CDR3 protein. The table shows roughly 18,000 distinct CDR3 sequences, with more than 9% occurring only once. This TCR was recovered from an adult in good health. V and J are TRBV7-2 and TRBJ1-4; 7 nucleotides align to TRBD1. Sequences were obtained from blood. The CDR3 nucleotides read TGTGCCAGCAACCGGGACAGTCATGAAAAACTGTTTTTT. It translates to CASNRDSHEKLFF. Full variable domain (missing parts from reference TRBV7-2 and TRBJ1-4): GAGVSQSPSNKVTEKGKDVELRCDPISGHTALYWYRQSLGQGLEFLIYFQGNSAPDKSGLPSDRFSAERTGGSVSTLTIQRTQQEDSAVYLCASNRDSHEKLFFGSGTQLSVL.